The 17 T cell receptor beta chains below come from one sample, sequenced in a study of blood T cell repertoires in COVID-19 (dated by TCRdb to 2020 to 2021). Library prep was done by the immunoSEQ multiplex PCR assay. The clones in this table, taken by TCRdb from immuneACCESS, are in-frame only. Not every clone is retained; where verified, under half of the shortfall comes from an unresolved V gene, and the cause of the rest is unknown. The sample data list about 42,000 clones, and around nine tenths of these were observed just once. 8% to 9.5% of the sample rests with the top ten. Sequenced material: peripheral blood. These receptors originate from a middle-aged man with active COVID-19.

V and J are TRBV7-2 and TRBJ1-5; D might be TRBD1 (6 bases). The CDR3 has 16 residues. Trimming removed 4 bases from V and 3 bases from J, with 16 bases in between. CDR1 and CDR2 from the germline V gene are SGHTA and FQGNSA. The CDR3 region is CASSSRRGANNQPQHF. The CDR3 DNA sequence: TGTGCCAGCAGCTCCCGCCGGGGGGCCAACAATCAGCCCCAGCATTTT. The full variable domain, completed using reference TRBV7-2 and TRBJ1-5, is GAGVSQSPSNKVTEKGKDVELRCDPISGHTALYWYRQSLGQGLEFLIYFQGNSAPDKSGLPSDRFSAERTGGSVSTLTIQRTQQEDSAVYLCASSSRRGANNQPQHFGDGTRLSIL.

Only a few counts were recorded for this clone. The rearrangement links TRBV10-3 to TRBJ2-7; 8 bases line up with TRBD2. This CDR3 region has 14 residues. From germline, CDR1 is ENHRY and CDR2 SYGVKD. The CDR3 reads CSISAGDLSYEQYF. CDR3 DNA: TGTTCAATTTCAGCGGGAGATCTCTCCTACGAGCAGTACTTC.

The chain joins TRBV24-1 to TRBJ1-2, with a tentative D call TRBD1 (6 bases). Germline-derived CDR1 and CDR2 are KGHDR and SFDVKD. The CDR3 covers 13 residues. Trimming pared 11 bases from V and 4 bases from J, leaving 16 bases between. CDR3 residues: CARIAGDTYGYTF. The CDR3 coding sequence is TGTGCCAGGATAGCAGGGGACACCTATGGCTACACCTTC.

The rearrangement links TRBV30 to TRBJ2-5, with TRBD2 as a possible D gene (6 bases). Germline assignment: CDR1 GTSNPN and CDR2 SVGIG (reference sequence). The CDR3 is 14 residues long. Deletions cut 4 bases from V and 2 bases from J, with 14 bases between. CDR3 sequence (DNA): TGTGCCTGGAATTTACTGGGGACTCAAGAGACCCAGTACTTC. Its protein is CAWNLLGTQETQYF.

V usage is TRBV28 and J usage is TRBJ2-1; perhaps TRBD2 as D (5 bases). V shed 3 bases and J shed 5 bases, with 11 bases lying between them. CDR1 and CDR2 (germline): MDHEN, SYDVKM. The CDR3 covers 14 residues. This CDR3 reads CASSFSPGNNEQFF. The DNA of the CDR3 is TGTGCCAGCAGTTTCTCCCCGGGAAACAATGAGCAGTTCTTC.

J is TRBJ2-7 and V is TRBV9, with D tentatively TRBD1 (5 bases). The ends were cut back, 3 bases at V and 6 bases at J, with 13 bases in the middle. The CDR3 sequence is 13 residues long. The germline V gene encodes CDR1 SGDLS and CDR2 YYNGEE. The CDR3 DNA follows: TGTGCCAGCAGCGGAAACACAGGCTCCGAGCAGTACTTC. Encoded protein: CASSGNTGSEQYF.

The chain couples TRBV3-1 (or the pseudogene TRBV3-2) to TRBJ1-5; the match to TRBD1 covers 7 bases. Germline CDR1 LGHDT, CDR2 YNNKEL (reference sequence). The CDR3 has 14 residues. Losses at the gene ends were 6 bases for V and 2 bases for J; bases not matched to a gene: 4. The CDR3 is CASSTDRGNQPQHF. As DNA, the CDR3 is TGTGCCAGCAGTACAGACAGGGGCAATCAGCCCCAGCATTTT.

The chain couples TRBV10-2 to TRBJ2-3, with unresolved D. There are 11 residues in the CDR3. Germline-derived CDR1 and CDR2 are WSHSY and SAAADI. Trimming took 4 bases from V and 8 from J, leaving 7 bases between them. The CDR3 loop is CASSGGTTQYF. CDR3 nucleotide sequence: TGCGCCAGCAGTGGAGGTACTACGCAGTATTTT.

The gene calls are TRBV3-1 (or the pseudogene TRBV3-2) and TRBJ2-5; TRBD1 aligns across 10 bases. There are 16 residues in the CDR3. CDR1 is LGHDT and CDR2 is YNNKEL in the germline V gene (reference sequence). V lost 2 bases to trimming and J lost 7 bases; unmatched junction nucleotides: 10. As DNA, the CDR3 is TGTGCCAGCAGCCAAACGGGACAGGGGAGGATCGGGACCCAGTACTTC. Encoded protein: CASSQTGQGRIGTQYF.

The V gene is TRBV5-1, the J gene TRBJ1-5; the D is unclear. The CDR3 length is 14 residues. CDR1 is SGHRS and CDR2 is YFSETQ in the germline V gene. The germline V and J ends were trimmed by 4 bases and 4 bases, with 12 bases remaining between them. Here the CDR3 DNA reads TGCGCCAGCAGCCTGGGAGCCTTTAATCAGCCCCAGCATTTT. This gives the protein CASSLGAFNQPQHF.

Details on this clone: This sample includes further DNA sequences coding for the same CDR3. The chain combines TRBV10-3 with TRBJ2-7; 7 bases fit TRBD1. The CDR3 is 13 residues long. The V segment lost 10 bases and the J segment 4 bases; nucleotides outside the gene matches: 10. Per the germline V gene, CDR1 is ENHRY and CDR2 is SYGVKD. Written as DNA, the CDR3 is TGTGCCACCAAACCGGGACAGAGGTACGAGCAGTACTTC. Translation gives CATKPGQRYEQYF.

The chain combines TRBV4-1 with TRBJ2-1, with 11 bases aligning to TRBD2. The CDR3 is 18 amino acids. The junction had 9 bases not matched to a gene; V was cut back by 0 bases and J by 5 bases. CDR1 is MGHRA and CDR2 is YSYEKL in the germline V gene. This CDR3 reads CASSQDLPPSGRNNEQFF. CDR3 DNA sequence: TGCGCCAGCAGCCAAGATCTGCCCCCTAGCGGGAGGAACAATGAGCAGTTCTTC.

The genes are TRBV7-6 and TRBJ2-5, with 16 positions matching TRBD2. The V segment lost 5 bases and the J segment 5 bases; nucleotides outside the gene matches: 8. Looked up from germline, CDR1 is SGHVS and CDR2 is FNYEAQ. The CDR3 runs to 17 residues. The CDR3 sequence is CASSPGTSGRAFETQYF. DNA for the CDR3: TGTGCCAGCAGCCCCGGGACTAGCGGGAGGGCCTTTGAGACCCAGTACTTC.

The chain employs TRBV6-6 and TRBJ2-5; 8 bases align to TRBD1. J lost 5 bases, V lost 5 bases, and 7 bases had no gene match. The CDR3 runs to 14 residues. The germline V gene has CDR1 MNHNY and CDR2 SVGAGI (reference sequence). CDR3 protein: CASSPTRGPETQYF. The DNA of the CDR3 is TGTGCCAGCAGTCCCACCAGGGGGCCGGAGACCCAGTACTTC.

The chain uses TRBV2 and TRBJ1-5; 8 nucleotides match TRBD1. Germline trimming cut 7 bases from V and 3 bases from J; bases unmatched to any gene: 8. This CDR3 contains 15 residues. CDR1 and CDR2 (germline): SNHLY, FYNNEI. The DNA for the CDR3 is TGTGCCAGCACCTCGGGACAGGTCCCCAATCAGCCCCAGCATTTT. This codes for CASTSGQVPNQPQHF.

The rearrangement joins TRBV20-1 to TRBJ1-1; D unresolved. The CDR3 has 10 residues. The germline V gene encodes CDR1 DFQATT and CDR2 SNEGSKA (reference sequence). V was trimmed by 6 bases and J by 5 bases, leaving 7 bases between them. The CDR3 sequence is CSAPRTEAFF. The CDR3 DNA is TGCAGTGCCCCTAGGACTGAAGCTTTCTTT.

The genes are TRBV5-1 and TRBJ2-2; D may be TRBD1 (5 bases). Trimming shortened V by 1 base and J by 8 bases, and 6 bases separated the two germline ends. CDR1 is SGHRS and CDR2 is YFSETQ in the germline V gene. CDR3 length: 12 residues. The CDR3 nucleotides read TGCGCCAGCAGCTTGACAGGAGGGGAGCTGTTTTTT. This gives the protein CASSLTGGELFF.